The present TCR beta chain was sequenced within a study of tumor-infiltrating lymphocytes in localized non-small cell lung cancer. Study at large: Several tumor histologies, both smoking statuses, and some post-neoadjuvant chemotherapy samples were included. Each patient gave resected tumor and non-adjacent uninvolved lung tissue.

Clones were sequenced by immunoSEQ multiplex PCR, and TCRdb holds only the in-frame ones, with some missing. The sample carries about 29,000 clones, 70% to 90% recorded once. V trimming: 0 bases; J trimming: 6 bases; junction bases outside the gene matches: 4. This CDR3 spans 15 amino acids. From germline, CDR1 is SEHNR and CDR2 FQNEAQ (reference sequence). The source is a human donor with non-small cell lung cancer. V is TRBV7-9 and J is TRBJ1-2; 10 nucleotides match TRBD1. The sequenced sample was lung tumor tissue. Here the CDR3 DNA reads TGTGCCAGCAGCTTAGCCGGACAGGGGGGTGATGGCTACACCTTC. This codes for CASSLAGQGGDGYTF.